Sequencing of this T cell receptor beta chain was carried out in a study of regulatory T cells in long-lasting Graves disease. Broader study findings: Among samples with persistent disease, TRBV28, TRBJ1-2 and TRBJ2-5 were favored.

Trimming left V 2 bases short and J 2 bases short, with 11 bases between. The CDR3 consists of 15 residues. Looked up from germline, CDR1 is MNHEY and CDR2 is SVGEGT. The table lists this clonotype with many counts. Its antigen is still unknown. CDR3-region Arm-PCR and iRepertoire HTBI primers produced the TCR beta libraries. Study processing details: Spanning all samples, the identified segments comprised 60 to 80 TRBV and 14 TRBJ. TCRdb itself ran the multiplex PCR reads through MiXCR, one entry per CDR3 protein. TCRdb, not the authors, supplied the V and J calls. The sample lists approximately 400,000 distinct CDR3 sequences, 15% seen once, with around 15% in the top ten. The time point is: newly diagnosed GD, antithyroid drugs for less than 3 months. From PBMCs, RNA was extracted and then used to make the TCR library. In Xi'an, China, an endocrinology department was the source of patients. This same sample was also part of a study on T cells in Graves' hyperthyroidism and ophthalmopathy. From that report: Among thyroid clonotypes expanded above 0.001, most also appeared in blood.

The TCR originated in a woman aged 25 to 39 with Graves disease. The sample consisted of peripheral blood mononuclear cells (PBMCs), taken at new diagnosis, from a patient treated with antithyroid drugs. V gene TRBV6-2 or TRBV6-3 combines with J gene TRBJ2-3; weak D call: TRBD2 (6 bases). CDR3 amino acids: CASSYRDSITDTQYF. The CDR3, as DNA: TGTGCCAGCAGTTACCGGGACTCGATCACAGATACGCAGTATTTT.